The 19 T cell receptor beta chains below come from one sample, sequenced in a study of early stage breast cancer tumors. This table comes from immunoSEQ multiplex PCR, and its TCRdb copy is limited to in-frame clones, with some not included. The profile shows tens of thousands of clones, around four fifths of them singletons. The sample comprised blood. These receptors were obtained from a person aged 55 to 70 with breast cancer.

The genes are TRBV4-2 and TRBJ1-2; D ambiguous. CDR3 length equals 15 residues. The germline V and J ends were trimmed by 0 bases and 2 bases, with 10 bases remaining between them. Per germline, CDR1 LGHNA and CDR2 YNFKEQ. The CDR3 DNA is TGTGCCAGCAGCCAAGATCGGCAGGCAAACTATGGCTACACCTTC. Translated, it gives CASSQDRQANYGYTF.

The chain has TRBV28 and TRBJ1-1, with D tentatively TRBD1 (6 bases). V shed 1 base and J shed 0 bases, with 9 bases lying between them. CDR1 and CDR2 (germline): MDHEN, SYDVKM. This CDR3 has 15 amino acids. For the CDR3, the DNA is TGTGCCAGCAGTTTATTAGGGGGGGTGAACACTGAAGCTTTCTTT. Encoded protein: CASSLLGGVNTEAFF.

The rearrangement uses TRBV5-1 and TRBJ2-3; tentative D call: TRBD2 (6 bases). There are 15 residues in the CDR3. V was clipped by 0 bases and J by 6 bases, with 14 bases between them. Per the germline V gene, CDR1 is SGHRS and CDR2 is YFSETQ. Written as DNA, the CDR3 is TGCGCCAGCAGCTTGGATGACCGGGAGACGGATACGCAGTATTTT. Encoded protein: CASSLDDRETDTQYF.

This clone was detected once. In DNA, the CDR3 is TGTGCCAGTAGTCTAGGACCCGAGGGAGACGAGCAGTACTTC. It specifies CASSLGPEGDEQYF. V usage is TRBV19 and J usage is TRBJ2-7; D is possibly TRBD2 (5 bases). Trimming shortened V by 5 bases and J by 5 bases, and 16 bases separated the two germline ends. CDR1 is LNHDA and CDR2 is SQIVND in the germline V gene (reference sequence). CDR3 size: 14 residues.

This chain links TRBV15 with TRBJ1-6, with D maybe TRBD1 (5 bases). The CDR3 contains 15 residues. Trimming shortened V by 1 base and J by 7 bases, and 11 bases separated the two germline ends. Germline CDR1 and CDR2: LNHNV and YYDKDF (reference sequence). CDR3 region: CATSRGVGPNSPLHF. The DNA for the CDR3 is TGTGCCACCAGCAGAGGAGTGGGGCCCAATTCACCCCTCCACTTT.

Comments on this clone: Sequence at one end of the junction differs from germline and may be a read error. The rearrangement links TRBV6-6 to TRBJ2-1, with D uncertain. Germline loops: CDR1 MNHNY, CDR2 SVGAGI (reference sequence). The CDR3 length is 11 residues. Here the CDR3 DNA reads TGTGCCAGCAGATACTACAATGAGCAGTTCTTC. Protein: CASRYYNEQFF.

In this sample, this clone turned up a few times. The chain carries TRBV5-1 and TRBJ1-2, with D tentatively TRBD1 (5 bases). The V gene's germline CDR1 is SGHRS and CDR2 YFSETQ. This CDR3 is 14 amino acids long. V was trimmed by 4 bases and J by 2 bases, leaving 12 bases between them. The CDR3 protein is CASSGTAENYGYTF. The CDR3 DNA reads TGCGCCAGCAGCGGGACGGCTGAAAACTATGGCTACACCTTC.

The chain employs TRBV19 and TRBJ2-2, with 9 bases fitting TRBD2. The ends lost 7 bases at V and 0 bases at J; junction bases unmatched: 0. CDR1 is LNHDA, CDR2 SQIVND, per germline (reference sequence). The CDR3 runs to 14 residues. In nucleotides, the CDR3 is TGTGCCAGTACTAGCGGGGCGAACACCGGGGAGCTGTTTTTT. Amino acid sequence: CASTSGANTGELFF.

This chain joins TRBV28 and TRBJ2-7, with D possibly being TRBD2 (5 bases). Trimming removed 8 bases from V and 4 bases from J, with 18 bases in between. The CDR3 consists of 14 residues. CDR1 is MDHEN, CDR2 SYDVKM, per germline. The CDR3 loop is CASRPGVDSYEQYF. Here the CDR3 DNA reads TGTGCCAGCCGGCCTGGGGTGGACTCTTACGAGCAGTACTTC.

The gene calls are TRBV11-1 and TRBJ2-7; the match to TRBD1 covers 7 bases. Trimming removed 5 bases from V and 6 bases from J; junction bases left unmatched: 7. This CDR3 spans 13 amino acids. CDR1 is SGHAT, CDR2 FQDESV, per germline (reference sequence). CDR3 sequence (DNA): TGTGCCAGCAGCCTCGACAGGGTGGTCGAGCAGTACTTC. Encoded protein: CASSLDRVVEQYF.

This chain joins TRBV5-1 and TRBJ1-2; D gene ambiguous. CDR1 and CDR2 from the germline V gene are SGHRS and YFSETQ. Deletions cut 1 base from V and 7 bases from J, with 14 bases between. CDR3 length: 14 amino acids. CDR3 bases: TGCGCCAGCAGCTTGTCCAGAAATCCTGGTGGCTACACCTTC. Translated: CASSLSRNPGGYTF. Full variable domain (rest looked up from reference TRBV5-1 and TRBJ1-2): KAGVTQTPRYLIKTRGQQVTLSCSPISGHRSVSWYQQTPGQGLQFLFEYFSETQRNKGNFPGRFSGRQFSNSRSEMNVSTLELGDSALYLCASSLSRNPGGYTFGSGTRLTVV.

The chain is built from TRBV7-3 and TRBJ1-1; D is ambiguous. V was pared by 1 base and J by 0 bases, with 9 bases between. The V gene's germline CDR1 is SGHTA and CDR2 FQGTGA. The CDR3 is made up of 15 amino acids. The CDR3 nucleotides are TGTGCCAGCAGCTTAATTCGCAATATGAACACTGAAGCTTTCTTT. The encoded protein is CASSLIRNMNTEAFF.

The J gene is TRBJ2-1, the V gene TRBV5-1; no clear D. The CDR3 has 13 residues. Per germline, CDR1 SGHRS and CDR2 YFSETQ. Between the trimmed V and J ends, which lost 3 bases and 7 bases, there was a span of 11 bases. As DNA, the CDR3 is TGCGCCAGCAGCTCCGAGGAAGCTAATGAGCAGTTCTTC. It specifies CASSSEEANEQFF. Using reference TRBV5-1 and TRBJ2-1 for the parts outside the CDR3, the full variable domain is KAGVTQTPRYLIKTRGQQVTLSCSPISGHRSVSWYQQTPGQGLQFLFEYFSETQRNKGNFPGRFSGRQFSNSRSEMNVSTLELGDSALYLCASSSEEANEQFFGPGTRLTVL.

This clone was seen only once. V and J are TRBV6-5 and TRBJ2-2; D gene uncertain. With 8 bases removed from V and 0 bases from J, the gap between germline ends came to 13 bases. CDR3 length: 15 amino acids. Per germline, CDR1 MNHEY and CDR2 SVGAGI. The DNA of the CDR3 is TGTGCCAGCCGTAGCCAGCGAGCGAACACCGGGGAGCTGTTTTTT. Its translation: CASRSQRANTGELFF.

This sequence joins TRBV2 and TRBJ2-7; D is unclear. Trimming removed 0 bases at V and 5 bases at J, with 11 bases between. Germline assignment: CDR1 SNHLY and CDR2 FYNNEI. This CDR3 comprises 14 residues. CDR3 residues: CASSEARSYDEQYF. The DNA of the CDR3 is TGTGCCAGCAGTGAAGCTAGGTCCTACGACGAGCAGTACTTC.

This clone was recorded a few times. This chain links TRBV28 with TRBJ1-2, with D tentatively TRBD1 (6 bases). V lost 5 bases to trimming and J lost 8 bases, with 12 bases between them. This CDR3 spans 12 amino acids. Germline lookup yields CDR1 MDHEN and CDR2 SYDVKM. The CDR3 DNA reads as TGTGCCAGCAGTATCAACAGGGCCGGCTACACCTTC. Residues: CASSINRAGYTF.

This chain links TRBV5-1 with TRBJ1-4; D is ambiguous. Trimming took 5 bases from V and 6 from J, leaving 11 bases between them. CDR1 is SGHRS, CDR2 YFSETQ, per germline. CDR3 length equals 13 residues. The CDR3 bases are TGCGCCAGCAGGCCCCCCGGGGATGAAAAACTGTTTTTT. Amino acids: CASRPPGDEKLFF.

The chain has TRBV7-2 and TRBJ2-1, with a weak D call TRBD2 (5 bases). Germline V gene data show CDR1 as SGHTA and CDR2 as FQGNSA. Trimming took off 7 bases at V and 5 bases at J, with 15 bases between the two ends. This CDR3 contains 14 residues. The CDR3, as DNA: TGTGCCAGCACCCCGGGCGGGTCGAACAATGAGCAGTTCTTC. This encodes CASTPGGSNNEQFF.

The gene calls are TRBV4-2 and TRBJ2-7; weak D call: TRBD2 (5 bases). This CDR3 has 17 amino acids. V lost 0 bases to trimming and J lost 1 base, with 16 bases between them. CDR1 is LGHNA and CDR2 is YNFKEQ in the germline V gene. The CDR3 bases are TGTGCCAGCAGCCAAGATGACGGACTCCTAGGTTCCTACGAGCAGTACTTC. This codes for CASSQDDGLLGSYEQYF.